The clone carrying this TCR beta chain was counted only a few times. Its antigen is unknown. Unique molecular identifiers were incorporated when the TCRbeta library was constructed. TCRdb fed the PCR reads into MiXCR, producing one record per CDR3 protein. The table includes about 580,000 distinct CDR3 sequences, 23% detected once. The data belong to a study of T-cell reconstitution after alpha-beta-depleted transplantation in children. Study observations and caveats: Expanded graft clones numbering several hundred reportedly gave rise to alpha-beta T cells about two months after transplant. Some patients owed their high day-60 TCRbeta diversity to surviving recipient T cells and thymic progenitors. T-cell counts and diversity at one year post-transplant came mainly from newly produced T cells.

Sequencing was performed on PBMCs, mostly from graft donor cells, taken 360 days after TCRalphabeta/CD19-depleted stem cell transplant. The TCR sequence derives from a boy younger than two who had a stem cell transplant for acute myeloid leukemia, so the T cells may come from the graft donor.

The CDR3 sequence: CASSSTVDRLTDTQYF. The CDR3 DNA reads as TGCGCCAGCAGCTCCACCGTTGACCGTCTCACAGATACGCAGTATTTT. J is TRBJ2-3 and V is TRBV5-1; the D is unclear. V was shortened by 3 bases and J by 2 bases, with 16 bases between the two germline ends. Germline V gene lookup returns CDR1 SGHRS and CDR2 YFSETQ. The CDR3 consists of 16 residues.